A selection of T cell receptor beta chains follows, all from one sample in a study of identical twins. TCRdb reprocessed the 5' RACE reads via MiXCR and lists one record per CDR3 protein. The sample contains nearly 900,000 distinct CDR3 sequences, roughly an eighth of which appear only once. These same data were also listed under a study on yellow fever vaccine responses in identical twins.

Sequenced sample: PBMCs. The origin of the receptors is a woman aged 18-35 years in good health. Each CDR3 is given with its conserved first and last residue. Each record gives: clone size, V gene, D gene, J gene, CDR3 DNA, CDR3 protein. D genes are given only for firm matches. Size values are once, few and many counts, or a class for expanded clones, and some rows have none.

clone size: few; V gene: TRBV6-5; D gene: -; J gene: TRBJ1-6; CDR3 DNA: TGTGCCAGCAGTTACTCGACCGGGGATGCGAATTCACCCCTCCACTTT; CDR3 protein: CASSYSTGDANSPLHF
clone size: many; V gene: TRBV24-1; D gene: -; J gene: TRBJ2-3; CDR3 DNA: TGTGCCACCAGTGCACACAGGAGCACAGATACGCAGTATTTT; CDR3 protein: CATSAHRSTDTQYF
clone size: -; V gene: TRBV20-1; D gene: -; J gene: TRBJ1-5; CDR3 DNA: TGCAGTGCCCTAGTAGACAGGTCCAGCAATCAGCCCCAGCATTTT; CDR3 protein: CSALVDRSSNQPQHF
clone size: few; V gene: TRBV2; D gene: TRBD1; J gene: TRBJ1-1; CDR3 DNA: TGTGCCAGCAGTGCCGGGACAGGGGGTCCTGAAGCTTTCTTT; CDR3 protein: CASSAGTGGPEAFF
clone size: many; V gene: TRBV5-1; D gene: -; J gene: TRBJ1-4; CDR3 DNA: TGCGCCAGCAGCTTGAGGGGGGAAGAAAAACTGTTTTTT; CDR3 protein: CASSLRGEEKLFF
clone size: -; V gene: TRBV7-9; D gene: -; J gene: TRBJ2-6; CDR3 DNA: TGTGCCAGCAGCTTTAGGACAGCGCTGGAGGCCAACGTCCTGACTTTC; CDR3 protein: CASSFRTALEANVLTF
clone size: -; V gene: TRBV10-2; D gene: TRBD2; J gene: TRBJ2-1; CDR3 DNA: TGCGCCAGCAGTGATGGGACTAGCGGGAGGAGCTCCTACAATGAGCAGTTCTTC; CDR3 protein: CASSDGTSGRSSYNEQFF
clone size: -; V gene: TRBV28; D gene: -; J gene: TRBJ2-7; CDR3 DNA: TGTGCCATTACCCAGGGGTCCTCGGGCTCCTACGAGCAGTACTTC; CDR3 protein: CAITQGSSGSYEQYF
clone size: -; V gene: TRBV7-9; D gene: TRBD1; J gene: TRBJ2-7; CDR3 DNA: TGTGCCAGCAGCTTAAAAGGCCTGGGACAGGGGAACTACGAGCAGTACTTC; CDR3 protein: CASSLKGLGQGNYEQYF
clone size: few; V gene: TRBV5-6; D gene: -; J gene: TRBJ2-1; CDR3 DNA: TGTGCCAGCAGCTTGGGCCACACCTCCTACAATGAGCAGTTCTTC; CDR3 protein: CASSLGHTSYNEQFF
clone size: many; V gene: TRBV12-3/TRBV12-4; D gene: TRBD1; J gene: TRBJ2-3; CDR3 DNA: TGTGCCAGCATCCACGGGACAGGGGGCACAGATACGCAGTATTTT; CDR3 protein: CASIHGTGGTDTQYF
clone size: many; V gene: TRBV20-1; D gene: TRBD1; J gene: TRBJ1-6; CDR3 DNA: TGCAGTGCTGGGACAGGCACTAATTCACCCCTCCACTTT; CDR3 protein: CSAGTGTNSPLHF
clone size: once; V gene: TRBV19; D gene: -; J gene: TRBJ1-5; CDR3 DNA: TGTGCCAGTAGTATAGATTTGGGGGGTTCTCAGCCCCAGCATTTT; CDR3 protein: CASSIDLGGSQPQHF
clone size: few; V gene: TRBV20-1; D gene: -; J gene: TRBJ2-3; CDR3 DNA: TGCAGTGCTAGAGATGGTGGCCCTAGCACAGATACGCAGTATTTT; CDR3 protein: CSARDGGPSTDTQYF
clone size: few; V gene: TRBV28; D gene: TRBD1; J gene: TRBJ1-1; CDR3 DNA: TGTGCCAGCAGCCACCGACAGGGGCCTTTGAACACTGAAGCTTTCTTT; CDR3 protein: CASSHRQGPLNTEAFF
clone size: many; V gene: TRBV11-1; D gene: -; J gene: TRBJ2-1; CDR3 DNA: TGTGCCAGCAGCTTAGCGAGCCACAACCTGCGAGGGCTCTACTACAATGAGCAGTTCTTC; CDR3 protein: CASSLASHNLRGLYYNEQFF
clone size: many; V gene: TRBV6-2/TRBV6-3; D gene: -; J gene: TRBJ1-6; CDR3 DNA: TGTGCCAGCAGTTACTTGTCGAACCTTCCAGCACCCCTCCACTTT; CDR3 protein: CASSYLSNLPAPLHF
clone size: -; V gene: TRBV10-2; D gene: -; J gene: TRBJ2-1; CDR3 DNA: TGCGCCAGCAGGGACAGCAATGAGCAGTTCTTC; CDR3 protein: CASRDSNEQFF
clone size: -; V gene: TRBV2; D gene: TRBD2; J gene: TRBJ2-2; CDR3 DNA: TGTGCCAGCAGTGAATCCCTAGCGGGAGGGCCTCCGGTTTTT; CDR3 protein: CASSESLAGGPPVF
clone size: -; V gene: TRBV10-3; D gene: TRBD1; J gene: TRBJ2-3; CDR3 DNA: TGTGCCATCAGTCCCGGACAGGGACCCACAGATACGCAGTATTTT; CDR3 protein: CAISPGQGPTDTQYF
clone size: few; V gene: TRBV29-1; D gene: TRBD2; J gene: TRBJ2-7; CDR3 DNA: TGCAGCGTTGGAGGGGCGGGAGGGTCCTACGAGCAGTACTTC; CDR3 protein: CSVGGAGGSYEQYF
clone size: -; V gene: TRBV14; D gene: -; J gene: TRBJ2-3; CDR3 DNA: TGTGCCAGCAGCCTCAAGTTTAGCACAGATACGCAGTATTTT; CDR3 protein: CASSLKFSTDTQYF
clone size: few; V gene: TRBV27; D gene: TRBD1; J gene: TRBJ1-1; CDR3 DNA: TGTGCCAGCAGTTTTGGACAGGGCCGAAGCACTGAAGCTTTCTTT; CDR3 protein: CASSFGQGRSTEAFF
clone size: few; V gene: TRBV11-2; D gene: TRBD2; J gene: TRBJ2-7; CDR3 DNA: TGTGCCAGCAGCCTCCCGACTAGCGGGTTCTACGAGCAGTACTTC; CDR3 protein: CASSLPTSGFYEQYF
clone size: -; V gene: TRBV4-2; D gene: TRBD1; J gene: TRBJ2-7; CDR3 DNA: TGTGCCAGCAGCCCTCCGGGACAGCCCTATCAGCAGTACTTC; CDR3 protein: CASSPPGQPYQQYF
clone size: many; V gene: TRBV12-3/TRBV12-4; D gene: TRBD1; J gene: TRBJ1-4; CDR3 DNA: TGTGCCAGCTCAGGGGGTGAAAAACTGTTTTTT; CDR3 protein: CASSGGEKLFF
clone size: few; V gene: TRBV4-1; D gene: TRBD2; J gene: TRBJ2-3; CDR3 DNA: TGCGCCAGCAGCCCACTGGGACTAGCGGGGATCACAGATACGCAGTATTTT; CDR3 protein: CASSPLGLAGITDTQYF
clone size: -; V gene: TRBV12-3/TRBV12-4; D gene: TRBD2; J gene: TRBJ2-2; CDR3 DNA: TGTGCCAGCAGTTTACTGTGGAACCCGGGACTAGGGTTCGGGGAGCTGTTTTTT; CDR3 protein: CASSLLWNPGLGFGELFF
clone size: few; V gene: TRBV19; D gene: TRBD2; J gene: TRBJ2-1; CDR3 DNA: TGTGCCAGTATGGGCGGGGGGGCCGGTTTGAGCAATGAGCAGTTCTTC; CDR3 protein: CASMGGGAGLSNEQFF
clone size: -; V gene: TRBV29-1; D gene: -; J gene: TRBJ2-7; CDR3 DNA: TGCAGCGTTGAAATTCGGACAAATTCCTACGAGCAGTACTTC; CDR3 protein: CSVEIRTNSYEQYF
clone size: many; V gene: TRBV4-1; D gene: -; J gene: TRBJ1-4; CDR3 DNA: TGCGCCAGCAGCCAAGTTGTGCCAGGGTTTACTAATGAAAAACTGTTTTTT; CDR3 protein: CASSQVVPGFTNEKLFF
clone size: -; V gene: TRBV3-1; D gene: TRBD2; J gene: TRBJ2-1; CDR3 DNA: TGTGCCAGCAGCCAAGGTCGTAGCGGGTACTCCTACAATGAGCAGTTCTTC; CDR3 protein: CASSQGRSGYSYNEQFF
clone size: few; V gene: TRBV5-1; D gene: -; J gene: TRBJ1-1; CDR3 DNA: TGCGCCAGCAGCCCTACGTTGACAGGGAACACTGAAGCTTTCTTT; CDR3 protein: CASSPTLTGNTEAFF
clone size: few; V gene: TRBV12-3/TRBV12-4; D gene: TRBD2; J gene: TRBJ2-3; CDR3 DNA: TGTGCCAGCACCAAGCGGGTGGCGGGGGGAAGCACAGATACGCAGTATTTT; CDR3 protein: CASTKRVAGGSTDTQYF
clone size: many; V gene: TRBV7-3; D gene: -; J gene: TRBJ2-1; CDR3 DNA: TGCGCCAGCAGCCCTACCGGGAGCTACAATGAGCAGTTCTTC; CDR3 protein: CASSPTGSYNEQFF
clone size: few; V gene: TRBV6-1; D gene: TRBD1; J gene: TRBJ2-1; CDR3 DNA: TGTGCCAGCAGGCCGAGAGGGGGCGACTCCTACAATGAGCAGTTCTTC; CDR3 protein: CASRPRGGDSYNEQFF
clone size: few; V gene: TRBV10-3; D gene: TRBD1; J gene: TRBJ2-2; CDR3 DNA: TGTGCCATCAGTGACACAGGGGTGGCCGGGGAGCTGTTTTTT; CDR3 protein: CAISDTGVAGELFF
clone size: few; V gene: TRBV12-5; D gene: TRBD1; J gene: TRBJ1-2; CDR3 DNA: TGTGCTAGTGGACTCACCTCATCCACGGGACAGAACTATGGCTACACCTTC; CDR3 protein: CASGLTSSTGQNYGYTF
clone size: -; V gene: TRBV5-1; D gene: -; J gene: TRBJ2-1; CDR3 DNA: TGCGCCAGCAGCCGCAGGCAGCCTACCAATGAGCAGTTCTTC; CDR3 protein: CASSRRQPTNEQFF
clone size: few; V gene: TRBV7-9; D gene: -; J gene: TRBJ2-2; CDR3 DNA: TGTGCCAGCAGCTTAGCCCGGGACGGAACGAACACCGGGGAGCTGTTTTTT; CDR3 protein: CASSLARDGTNTGELFF
clone size: many; V gene: TRBV5-1; D gene: TRBD2; J gene: TRBJ2-1; CDR3 DNA: TGTGCCAGCAGCTTAGTAGCGGGGGTGTCCTACAATGAGCAGTTCTTC; CDR3 protein: CASSLVAGVSYNEQFF
clone size: few; V gene: TRBV3-1; D gene: TRBD1; J gene: TRBJ1-6; CDR3 DNA: TGTGCCAGCAGCCCTACAGGACAGGGCCATTCACCCCTCCACTTT; CDR3 protein: CASSPTGQGHSPLHF
clone size: -; V gene: TRBV28; D gene: -; J gene: TRBJ2-4; CDR3 DNA: TGTGCCAGCAGCGGGGCCGTCAGGGTCAAAAACATTCAGTACTTC; CDR3 protein: CASSGAVRVKNIQYF
clone size: -; V gene: TRBV15; D gene: -; J gene: TRBJ2-4; CDR3 DNA: TGTGCCACCAGCAGAGTGGAAAACATTCAGTACTTC; CDR3 protein: CATSRVENIQYF
clone size: -; V gene: TRBV27; D gene: TRBD2; J gene: TRBJ2-7; CDR3 DNA: TGTGCCAGCACACCGCGGGGCGCGGGAGGTTCCTACGAGCAGTACTTC; CDR3 protein: CASTPRGAGGSYEQYF
clone size: few; V gene: TRBV15; D gene: -; J gene: TRBJ1-5; CDR3 DNA: TGTGCCACCAGCAGAGCAGGGGTAGGGCAGCCCCAGCATTTT; CDR3 protein: CATSRAGVGQPQHF
clone size: -; V gene: TRBV5-1; D gene: -; J gene: TRBJ2-2; CDR3 DNA: TGCGCCAGCAGCCCGACGGCGGGGATTGGTGGAGGGGAGCTGTTTTTT; CDR3 protein: CASSPTAGIGGGELFF
clone size: -; V gene: TRBV7-8; D gene: -; J gene: TRBJ2-5; CDR3 DNA: TGTGCCAGCAGCACCCACCTCAGGGATTGGCAAGAGACCCAGTACTTC; CDR3 protein: CASSTHLRDWQETQYF
clone size: few; V gene: TRBV6-2/TRBV6-3; D gene: -; J gene: TRBJ2-3; CDR3 DNA: TGTGCCAGCACCCCCGCAGGGGCTATCACAGATACGCAGTATTTT; CDR3 protein: CASTPAGAITDTQYF
clone size: few; V gene: TRBV15; D gene: -; J gene: TRBJ2-2; CDR3 DNA: TGTGCCACCAGCAGAGTGGGGGCCGGGGAGCTGTTTTTT; CDR3 protein: CATSRVGAGELFF
clone size: -; V gene: TRBV12-3/TRBV12-4; D gene: -; J gene: TRBJ2-1; CDR3 DNA: TGTGCCAGCACCCCCGGACCCTACAATGAGCAGTTCTTC; CDR3 protein: CASTPGPYNEQFF
clone size: few; V gene: TRBV4-1; D gene: -; J gene: TRBJ1-2; CDR3 DNA: TGCGCCAGCAGCCACGCTAGGACCGGTCTTAACTATGGCTACACCTTC; CDR3 protein: CASSHARTGLNYGYTF
clone size: few; V gene: TRBV4-1; D gene: -; J gene: TRBJ2-1; CDR3 DNA: TGCGCCAGCAGCCAACCAATGAGCTCCTACAATGAGCAGTTCTTC; CDR3 protein: CASSQPMSSYNEQFF
clone size: -; V gene: TRBV7-9; D gene: -; J gene: TRBJ2-7; CDR3 DNA: TGTGCCAGCAGCCCAGCACCCTACGAGCAGTACTTC; CDR3 protein: CASSPAPYEQYF
clone size: many; V gene: TRBV5-5; D gene: -; J gene: TRBJ1-5; CDR3 DNA: TGTGCCAGCAGCCGCGGGACAATCAGCAATCAGCCCCAGCATTTT; CDR3 protein: CASSRGTISNQPQHF
clone size: -; V gene: TRBV3-1; D gene: TRBD2; J gene: TRBJ2-1; CDR3 DNA: TGTGCCAGCAGCCAAGAGGTCGGCGGGGGGGAAAACAATGAGCAGTTCTTC; CDR3 protein: CASSQEVGGGENNEQFF
clone size: -; V gene: TRBV4-2; D gene: TRBD1; J gene: TRBJ2-7; CDR3 DNA: TGTGCCAGCAGCCAAGAACTGACAGGGTTCTACGAGCAGTACTTC; CDR3 protein: CASSQELTGFYEQYF
clone size: few; V gene: TRBV5-5; D gene: TRBD2; J gene: TRBJ2-2; CDR3 DNA: TGTGCCAGCAGGACGGGACTACACGGGGAGCTGTTTTTT; CDR3 protein: CASRTGLHGELFF
clone size: -; V gene: TRBV6-1; D gene: TRBD2; J gene: TRBJ2-3; CDR3 DNA: TGTGCCAACTCGCGGGGGAGCACAGATACGCAGTATTTT; CDR3 protein: CANSRGSTDTQYF